The sequence of this TCR beta chain was determined in a study of Graves' ophthalmopathy and Graves' hyperthyroidism. Findings of the study overall: Cross-validated, the 13-signature model showed 87.88%/81.08% sensitivity/specificity, and 80%/75% in the test set.

In its sample, this clonotype was seen many times. No antigen is known for it. Moderate-to-severe activity, with CAS ≥3, NOSPECS ≥4 and duration under 3 months, characterized the donors with ophthalmopathy. Sampling 10 ml of fresh peripheral blood provided the PBMCs. CDR1 and CDR2 from the germline V gene are DFQATT and SNEGSKA (reference sequence). Unmatched junction bases numbered 7, after V lost 0 bases and J lost 6 bases. The CDR3 has 14 residues. RNA transcripts served as template for amplifying TCR beta CDR3 sequences. HTBI primers were used in a first-round RT-PCR, which preceded a second-round multiplex PCR. A single record per CDR3 protein comes from TCRdb applying MiXCR to the multiplex PCR reads. The sample includes about 500,000 distinct CDR3 sequences, around an eighth of them seen just once.

Material: blood. This chain links TRBV20-1 with TRBJ2-7; TRBD2 matches 8 bases. The TCR originated in a woman aged 25 to 39 with Graves' ophthalmopathy. The CDR3 loop is CSARDQRENVEQYF. In DNA form, the CDR3 reads TGCAGTGCTAGAGATCAGCGGGAGAACGTCGAGCAGTACTTC.